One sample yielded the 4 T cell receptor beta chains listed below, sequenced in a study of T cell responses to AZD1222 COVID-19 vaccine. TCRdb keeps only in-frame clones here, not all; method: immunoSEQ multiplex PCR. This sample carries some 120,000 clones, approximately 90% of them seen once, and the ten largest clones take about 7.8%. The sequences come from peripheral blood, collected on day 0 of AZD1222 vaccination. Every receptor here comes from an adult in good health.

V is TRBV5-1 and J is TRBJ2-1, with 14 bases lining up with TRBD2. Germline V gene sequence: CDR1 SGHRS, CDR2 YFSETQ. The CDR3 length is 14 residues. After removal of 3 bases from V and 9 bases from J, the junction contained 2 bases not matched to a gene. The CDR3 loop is CASSSGLAGVEQFF. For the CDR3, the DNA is TGCGCCAGCAGCTCGGGACTAGCGGGAGTTGAGCAGTTCTTC.

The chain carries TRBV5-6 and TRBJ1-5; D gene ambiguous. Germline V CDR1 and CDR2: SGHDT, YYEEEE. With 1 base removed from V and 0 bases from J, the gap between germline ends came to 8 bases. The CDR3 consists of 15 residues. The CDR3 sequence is CASSLWWVSNQPQHF. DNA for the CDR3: TGTGCCAGCAGCTTGTGGTGGGTTAGCAATCAGCCCCAGCATTTT.

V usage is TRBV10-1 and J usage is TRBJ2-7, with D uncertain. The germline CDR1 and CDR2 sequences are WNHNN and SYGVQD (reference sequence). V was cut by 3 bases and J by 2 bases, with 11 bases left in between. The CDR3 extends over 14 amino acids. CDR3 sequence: CASSEGLVAYEQYF. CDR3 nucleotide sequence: TGCGCCAGCAGTGAAGGGTTAGTGGCCTACGAGCAGTACTTC.

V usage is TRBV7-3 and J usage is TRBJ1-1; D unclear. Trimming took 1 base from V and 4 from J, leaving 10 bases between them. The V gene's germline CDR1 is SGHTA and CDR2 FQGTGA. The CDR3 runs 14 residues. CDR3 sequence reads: CASSLSPGATEAFF. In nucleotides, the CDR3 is TGTGCCAGCAGCTTAAGTCCGGGTGCCACTGAAGCTTTCTTT.